The 22 T cell receptor beta chains below come from one sample, sequenced in a study of T cell changes during pregnancy in multiple sclerosis. The protocol was immunoSEQ multiplex PCR, while the TCRdb copy is restricted to in-frame clones and leaves out a portion. Found here are roughly 76,000 clones, about 93% of them singletons; the top ten hold over 0.25%. The sample here was CD4+ T cells from peripheral blood mononuclear cells, taken after pregnancy. The source is a female donor with multiple sclerosis, enrolled in a pregnancy study.

The chain employs TRBV21-1 and TRBJ2-7; TRBD1 is the table's D call and was not checked against the DNA. TRBV21-1 is marked as a pseudogene. The CDR3 contains 20 residues. CDR3 DNA: TGTGCCAGCAGCAAAGGAAGGAGTAAAACAGGCCCCTTAGAAACCTACGAGCAGTACTTC. It yields the protein CASSKGRSKTGPLETYEQYF.

The chain carries TRBV5-1 and TRBJ2-3, with 10 bases fitting TRBD2. With 7 bases clipped from V and 2 bases from J, the junction kept 10 bases outside the gene matches. This CDR3 comprises 16 residues. CDR1 and CDR2 from the germline V gene are SGHRS and YFSETQ. The CDR3 region has the DNA TGCGCCAGCGGGCCAGGACTAGCGGAACTCACAGATACGCAGTATTTT. Translating it yields CASGPGLAELTDTQYF.

This chain uses TRBV2 with TRBJ2-5; 8 nucleotides line up with TRBD2. The CDR3 runs to 14 residues. V shed 7 bases, J shed 5 bases, and the junction held 9 bases outside the gene matches. Germline V gene lookup returns CDR1 SNHLY and CDR2 FYNNEI. For the CDR3, the DNA is TGTGCCAGCAAGGGCGGGGGGCCCGTGGAGACCCAGTACTTC. Translating it yields CASKGGGPVETQYF.

This clone was recorded once. The V call is TRBV6-1, the J call TRBJ1-2, with unresolved D. Trimming took off 1 base at V and 7 bases at J, with 10 bases between the two ends. The CDR3 is made up of 13 amino acids. Per the germline V gene, CDR1 is MNHNS and CDR2 is SASEGT. DNA of the CDR3: TGTGCCAGCAGTGAAGTGGCAGTCACTGGCTACACCTTC. Translated, it gives CASSEVAVTGYTF.

The rearrangement links TRBV30 to TRBJ1-1; D gene unclear. Trimming took off 3 bases at V and 6 bases at J, with 14 bases between the two ends. The V gene's germline CDR1 is GTSNPN and CDR2 SVGIG (reference sequence). This CDR3 region has 13 residues. CDR3 sequence: CAWSPLLGAEAFF. For the CDR3, the DNA is TGTGCCTGGAGCCCTCTTCTCGGGGCTGAAGCTTTCTTT.

The V call is TRBV5-6, the J call TRBJ2-7; no clear D. Germline V gives CDR1 SGHDT, CDR2 YYEEEE. V was shortened by 4 bases and J by 2 bases, with 10 bases between the two germline ends. The CDR3 is made up of 13 amino acids. The CDR3 loop is CASSPYRAYEQYF. The CDR3, as DNA: TGTGCCAGCAGCCCATACAGAGCCTACGAGCAGTACTTC.

This clone was found a few times. The chain has TRBV2 and TRBJ2-7, with D maybe TRBD2 (5 bases). V was pared by 8 bases and J by 3 bases, with 14 bases between. The CDR3 consists of 13 residues. Germline V gene lookup returns CDR1 SNHLY and CDR2 FYNNEI. The CDR3, as DNA: TGTGCCAGCTCGGACTTTGGGATCTACGAGCAGTACTTC. Translated: CASSDFGIYEQYF.

This chain uses TRBV6-7 with TRBJ1-5; D gene ambiguous. TRBV6-7 is treated as an ORF (open reading frame) with a function not yet certain. This CDR3 contains 16 residues. Trimming left V 6 bases short and J 0 bases short, with 15 bases between. The CDR3 reads CASSHWEAYSNQPQHF. The CDR3 bases are TGTGCCAGCAGCCACTGGGAGGCTTATAGCAATCAGCCCCAGCATTTT.

In its sample, this clone was seen a few times. This rearrangement joins TRBV7-9 to TRBJ2-3, with 16 bases that match TRBD2. CDR1 and CDR2 from the germline V gene are SEHNR and FQNEAQ (reference sequence). CDR3 length equals 19 residues. V trimming: 5 bases; J trimming: 5 bases; junction bases outside the gene matches: 13. CDR3 amino acids: CASSKGLAGGPRIRDTQYF. CDR3 in DNA: TGTGCCAGCAGCAAGGGACTAGCGGGAGGGCCCCGGATAAGAGATACGCAGTATTTT.

The chain couples TRBV5-1 to TRBJ1-4, with D hard to call. The CDR3 is 19 amino acids. Germline CDR1 and CDR2: SGHRS and YFSETQ. Trimming shortened V by 0 bases and J by 8 bases, and 26 bases separated the two germline ends. This CDR3 is CASSLVPTSAARVREKLFF. Written as DNA, the CDR3 is TGCGCCAGCAGCTTGGTCCCCACGTCAGCGGCGCGGGTTCGCGAAAAACTGTTTTTT.

In its sample, this clone was seen once. This chain links TRBV15 with TRBJ2-2, with 8 nucleotides matching TRBD1. This CDR3 region has 17 residues. Germline lookup yields CDR1 LNHNV and CDR2 YYDKDF (reference sequence). Trimming removed 2 bases from V and 0 bases from J; junction bases left unmatched: 5. The chain's CDR3 is CATSRRQGASNTGELFF. The DNA of the CDR3 is TGTGCCACCAGCAGAAGGCAGGGGGCCTCGAACACCGGGGAGCTGTTTTTT.

The chain has TRBV11-2 and TRBJ1-2; 8 nucleotides align to TRBD1. The CDR3 spans 13 residues. The germline CDR1 and CDR2 sequences are SGHAT and FQNNGV. After removal of 5 bases from V and 6 bases from J, the junction contained 5 bases not matched to a gene. The CDR3 nucleotides are TGTGCCAGCAGCCGGGACAGGCAGAATGGCTACACCTTC. This sequence encodes CASSRDRQNGYTF.

This clone appeared a single time. The chain combines TRBV28 with TRBJ1-5; 8 bases agree with TRBD1. Looked up from germline, CDR1 is MDHEN and CDR2 is SYDVKM. The CDR3 totals 15 residues. V was clipped by 3 bases and J by 4 bases; unmatched bases: 5. The CDR3 coding sequence is TGTGCCAGCAGTTTGGGGACAGGCCGTAATCAGCCCCAGCATTTT. It yields the protein CASSLGTGRNQPQHF.

The rearrangement uses TRBV5-1 and TRBJ1-3; D remains unclear. This CDR3 comprises 14 residues. The V end was cut by 2 bases, the J end by 4 bases, with 10 bases between. Germline lookup yields CDR1 SGHRS and CDR2 YFSETQ. CDR3 sequence: CASSLATEGNTIYF. CDR3 DNA sequence: TGCGCCAGCAGCTTAGCTACAGAAGGAAACACCATATATTTT.

The chain recombines TRBV19 with TRBJ2-3, with D perhaps matching TRBD1 (5 bases). Germline CDR1 reads LNHDA; CDR2 reads SQIVND (reference sequence). CDR3 length: 14 amino acids. Between the trimmed V and J ends, which lost 8 bases and 0 bases, there was a span of 12 bases. Here the CDR3 DNA reads TGTGCCAGTGCAGGGCCCCTAAGCACAGATACGCAGTATTTT. Its protein product is CASAGPLSTDTQYF.

V usage is TRBV13 and J usage is TRBJ2-3; D uncertain. The germline V gene encodes CDR1 PRHDT and CDR2 FYEKMQ (reference sequence). V lost 5 bases and J lost 6, with 9 bases in between. The CDR3 sequence is 12 residues long. The CDR3 loop is CASSPVPDTQYF. For the CDR3, the DNA is TGTGCCAGCAGCCCGGTACCGGATACGCAGTATTTT.

V and J are TRBV19 and TRBJ1-1; no definite D call. From germline, CDR1 is LNHDA and CDR2 SQIVND (reference sequence). CDR3 length: 16 amino acids. Trimming took 4 bases from V and 0 from J, leaving 15 bases between them. Here the CDR3 reads CASSNNKQLMNTEAFF. For the CDR3, the DNA is TGTGCCAGTAGTAATAACAAACAGCTTATGAACACTGAAGCTTTCTTT. The variable domain in full, completed from reference TRBV19 and TRBJ1-1, reads DGGITQSPKYLFRKEGQNVTLSCEQNLNHDAMYWYRQDPGQGLRLIYYSQIVNDFQKGDIAEGYSVSREKKESFPLTVTSAQKNPTAFYLCASSNNKQLMNTEAFFGQGTRLTVV.

CDR3 loop: CASRTQDRAYGYTF. CDR3 DNA sequence: TGTGCCAGCAGAACCCAGGACAGGGCCTATGGCTACACCTTC. The chain links TRBV6-5 to TRBJ1-2; 8 bases map to TRBD1. The germline CDR1 and CDR2 sequences are MNHEY and SVGAGI. This CDR3 is 14 amino acids long. V was clipped by 6 bases and J by 4 bases; unmatched bases: 7.

The rearrangement links TRBV27 to TRBJ1-6; maybe TRBD1 (5 bases). The CDR3 runs to 15 residues. V dropped 6 bases and J dropped 8 bases, with 17 bases sitting between them. From germline, CDR1 is MNHEY and CDR2 SMNVEV (reference sequence). The CDR3 nucleotides read TGTGCCAGCAGATTCCAAAGGGGTACGGATTCACCCCTCCACTTT. It yields the protein CASRFQRGTDSPLHF.

The genes are TRBV5-1 and TRBJ2-3; 11 bases align to TRBD1. The CDR3 loop spans 16 amino acids. Germline-derived CDR1 and CDR2 are SGHRS and YFSETQ. With 4 bases clipped from V and 4 bases from J, the junction kept 8 bases outside the gene matches. CDR3 amino acids: CASSARTGGASDTQYF. In DNA, the CDR3 is TGCGCCAGCAGCGCCCGGACAGGGGGCGCATCAGATACGCAGTATTTT.

The chain links TRBV5-4 to TRBJ2-3; 15 nucleotides line up with TRBD2. Germline trimming cut 4 bases from V and 5 bases from J; bases unmatched to any gene: 8. This CDR3 has 17 amino acids. Germline CDR1 and CDR2: SGHNT and YYREEE (reference sequence). The CDR3 DNA reads as TGTGCCAGCAGCGTCGGACTAGCGGGGGGGCAAGTAGATACGCAGTATTTT. Protein product: CASSVGLAGGQVDTQYF.

The chain couples TRBV30 to TRBJ1-4; tentative D call: TRBD1 (5 bases). V lost 0 bases and J lost 7, with 15 bases in between. Per the germline V gene, CDR1 is GTSNPN and CDR2 is SVGIG (reference sequence). The CDR3 length is 15 residues. In DNA, the CDR3 is TGTGCCTGGAGTGTATCGGACAACTGGGGTGAAAAACTGTTTTTT. Translated: CAWSVSDNWGEKLFF.